The source of this TCR beta chain is a study of blood T cell repertoires in COVID-19 (dated by TCRdb to the early 2020s). Looking at the study overall: Collaborator samples came from the United States, Italy and Spain and covered acute and convalescent phases of COVID-19. The material from the prospective study consisted of cDNA or gDNA derived from T cells, B-cell-depleted T cells, or PBMCs. Deeply sampled blood TCRbeta repertoires from subjects exposed to, actively infected with, or recovered from COVID-19 were included in the dataset. A freely available public database, intended as a resource for researchers studying the immune response to SARS-CoV-2, is where the repertoires were released. The samples were drawn from two sources: the first 160 participants of the ongoing ImmuneRACE study, and 950 to 1,500 subjects contributed by 6 global collaborators. The sample metadata nearly always contained a de-identified subject ID, COVID-19 status, age in years and sex. Where HLA class I and class II types were available, the types were taken from metadata supplied by the sample provider, not from assay-based typing.

For this clone: Its recognized antigen is unknown. The input lacks base qualities; no much larger clone sits a single base away.

The collaborating institutions used their own protocols to collect whole blood in K2EDTA tubes. For TCRbeta analysis, collaborator samples were shipped as frozen whole blood, as isolated PBMCs, or as DNA extracted from either sample type. TCRbeta CDR3 regions were amplified from genomic DNA using the immunoSEQ Assay, a bias-controlled multiplex PCR. In the source study's methods: Nucleated cell counts per sample were estimated from amplification of reference gene primers within the assay. To quantify the absolute abundance of each unique TCRbeta CDR3 rearrangement, sequence reads were collapsed and filtered. For each sample, productive Simpson clonality was calculated as the square root of Simpson's diversity index over productive rearrangements. TCRdb provides this immuneACCESS table in a form limited to in-frame rearrangements. Some clones are lacking; in checked studies, under half of them reflect an unresolved V gene, and why the rest are absent is not known. That table supplies the V and J calls and clone size; D and trimming were determined from the DNA. Here the sample has 100,000 to 140,000 clones; approximately 88% occur a single time. The top ten clonotypes cover about 4.2% of the sample.

The paper as a whole reports these results and caveats: Clinical and demographic metadata were provided uncurated, with the amount varying by source and participant.

Sequencing was carried out using peripheral blood. This clonotype originated in a human donor in a cohort sampled during active COVID-19.

In nucleotides, the sequence is TGTGCCAGCAGTCTAGGAGCCGCCGGGGAAAAACTGTTTTTT. Its translation is CASSLGAAGEKLFF. The chain uses TRBV2 and TRBJ1-4, with the D gene too uncertain to name. V gives up 5 bases and J gives up 8 bases, and the segment between their germline ends measures 15 bases. From the cysteine through the phenylalanine, the CDR3 covers 14 amino acids. CDR3 DNA is the only sequence kept; it has 42 bases, read in frame from the first base. From the germline V gene, CDR1 is SNHLY and CDR2 is FYNNEI.